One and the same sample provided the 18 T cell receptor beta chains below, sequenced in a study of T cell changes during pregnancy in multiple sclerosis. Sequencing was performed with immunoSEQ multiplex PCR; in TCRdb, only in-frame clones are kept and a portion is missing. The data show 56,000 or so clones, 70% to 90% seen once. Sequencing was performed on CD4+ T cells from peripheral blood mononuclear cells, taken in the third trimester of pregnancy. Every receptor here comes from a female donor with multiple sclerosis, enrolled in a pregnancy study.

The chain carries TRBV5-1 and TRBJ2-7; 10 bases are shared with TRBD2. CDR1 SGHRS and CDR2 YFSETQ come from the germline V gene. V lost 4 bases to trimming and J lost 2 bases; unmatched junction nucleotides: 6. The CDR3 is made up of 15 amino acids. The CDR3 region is CASSPSSGRAYEQYF. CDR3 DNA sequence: TGCGCCAGCAGCCCTTCTAGCGGGAGAGCCTACGAGCAGTACTTC.

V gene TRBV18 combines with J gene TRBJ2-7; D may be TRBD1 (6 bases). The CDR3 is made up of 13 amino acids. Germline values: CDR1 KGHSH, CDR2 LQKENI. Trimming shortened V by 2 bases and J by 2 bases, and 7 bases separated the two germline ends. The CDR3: CASSPGQTYEQYF. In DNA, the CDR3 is TGTGCCAGCTCACCAGGACAGACCTACGAGCAGTACTTC.

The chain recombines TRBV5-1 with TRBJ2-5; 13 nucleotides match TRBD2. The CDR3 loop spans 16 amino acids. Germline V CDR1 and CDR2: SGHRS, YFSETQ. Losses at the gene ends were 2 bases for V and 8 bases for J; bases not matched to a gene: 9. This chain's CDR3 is CASSLGTSGMGATQYF. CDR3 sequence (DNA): TGCGCCAGCAGCTTAGGGACTAGCGGGATGGGCGCCACCCAGTACTTC.

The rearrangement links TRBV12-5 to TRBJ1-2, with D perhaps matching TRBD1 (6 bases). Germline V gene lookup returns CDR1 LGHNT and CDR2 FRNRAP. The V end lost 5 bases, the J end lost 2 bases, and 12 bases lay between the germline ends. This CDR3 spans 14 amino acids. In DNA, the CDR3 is TGTGCTAGTGGTCCTATTACAGGGAACTATGGCTACACCTTC. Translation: CASGPITGNYGYTF.

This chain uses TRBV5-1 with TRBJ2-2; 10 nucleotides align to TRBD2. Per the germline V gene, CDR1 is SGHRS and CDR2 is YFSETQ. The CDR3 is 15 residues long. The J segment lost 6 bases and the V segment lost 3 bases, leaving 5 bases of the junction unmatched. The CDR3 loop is CASSSSGSSPGELFF. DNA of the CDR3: TGCGCCAGCAGCTCTAGCGGGAGTTCACCCGGGGAGCTGTTTTTT.

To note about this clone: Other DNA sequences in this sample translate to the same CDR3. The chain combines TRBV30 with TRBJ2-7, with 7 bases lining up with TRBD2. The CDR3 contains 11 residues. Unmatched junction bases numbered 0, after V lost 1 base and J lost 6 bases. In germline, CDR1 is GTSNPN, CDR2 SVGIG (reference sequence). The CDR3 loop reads CAWSAGGEQYF. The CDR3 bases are TGTGCCTGGAGTGCGGGGGGCGAGCAGTACTTC.

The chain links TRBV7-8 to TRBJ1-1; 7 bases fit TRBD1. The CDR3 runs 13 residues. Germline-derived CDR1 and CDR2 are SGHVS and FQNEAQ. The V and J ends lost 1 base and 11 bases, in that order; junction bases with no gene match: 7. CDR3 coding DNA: TGTGCCAGCAGCTTAGAGGGGGCGGGCGGGGCTTTCTTT. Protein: CASSLEGAGGAFF.

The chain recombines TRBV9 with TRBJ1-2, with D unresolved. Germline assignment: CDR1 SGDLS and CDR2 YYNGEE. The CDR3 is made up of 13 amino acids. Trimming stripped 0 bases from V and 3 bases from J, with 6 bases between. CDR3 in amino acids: CASSVETDYGYTF. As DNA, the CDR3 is TGTGCCAGCAGCGTAGAAACAGACTATGGCTACACCTTC.

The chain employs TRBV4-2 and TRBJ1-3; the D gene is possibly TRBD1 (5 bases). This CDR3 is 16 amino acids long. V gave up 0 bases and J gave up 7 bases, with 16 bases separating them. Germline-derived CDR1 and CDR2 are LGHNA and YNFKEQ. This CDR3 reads CASSQDSSAGLNTIYF. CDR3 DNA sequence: TGTGCCAGCAGCCAAGATTCGAGCGCAGGGTTGAACACCATATATTTT.

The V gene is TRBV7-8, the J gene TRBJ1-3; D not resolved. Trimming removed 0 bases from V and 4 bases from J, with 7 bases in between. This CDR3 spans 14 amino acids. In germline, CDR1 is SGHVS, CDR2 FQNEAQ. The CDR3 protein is CASSLAGMGNTIYF. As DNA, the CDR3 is TGTGCCAGCAGCTTAGCCGGGATGGGAAACACCATATATTTT.

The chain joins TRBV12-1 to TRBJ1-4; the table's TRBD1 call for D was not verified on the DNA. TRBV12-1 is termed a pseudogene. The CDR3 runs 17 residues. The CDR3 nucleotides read TGTGCCAGCAGCCCACTTGGGCTTTCCAGAACTAATGAAAAACTGTTTTTT. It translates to CASSPLGLSRTNEKLFF.

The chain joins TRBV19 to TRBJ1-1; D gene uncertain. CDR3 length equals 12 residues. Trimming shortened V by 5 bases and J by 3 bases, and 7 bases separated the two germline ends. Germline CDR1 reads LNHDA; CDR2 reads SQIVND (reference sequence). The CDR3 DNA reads TGTGCCAGTAGTGGAGATTACACTGAAGCTTTCTTT. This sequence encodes CASSGDYTEAFF.

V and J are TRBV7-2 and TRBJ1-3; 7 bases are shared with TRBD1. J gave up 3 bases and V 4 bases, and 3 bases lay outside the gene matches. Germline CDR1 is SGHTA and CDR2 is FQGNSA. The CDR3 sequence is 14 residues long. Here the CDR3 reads CASSSAGGGNTIYF. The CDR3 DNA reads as TGTGCCAGCAGCTCAGCAGGGGGTGGAAACACCATATATTTT. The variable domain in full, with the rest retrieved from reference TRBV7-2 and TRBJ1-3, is GAGVSQSPSNKVTEKGKDVELRCDPISGHTALYWYRQSLGQGLEFLIYFQGNSAPDKSGLPSDRFSAERTGGSVSTLTIQRTQQEDSAVYLCASSSAGGGNTIYFGEGSWLTVV.

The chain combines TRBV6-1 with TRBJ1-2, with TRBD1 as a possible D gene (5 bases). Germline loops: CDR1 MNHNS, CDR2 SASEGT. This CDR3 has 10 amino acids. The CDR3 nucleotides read TGTGCTTTCAGGGCTGGCGGCTACACCTTC. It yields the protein CAFRAGGYTF.

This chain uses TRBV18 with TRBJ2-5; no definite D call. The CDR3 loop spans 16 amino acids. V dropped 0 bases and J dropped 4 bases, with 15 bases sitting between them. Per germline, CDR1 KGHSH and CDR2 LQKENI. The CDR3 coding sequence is TGTGCCAGCTCACCACCGTTGGGCCGGCCCGGAGAGACCCAGTACTTC. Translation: CASSPPLGRPGETQYF.

This chain's CDR3 is CATLRLHRYTF. CDR3 DNA: TGTGCCACCTTGCGACTGCATCGCTACACCTTC. The chain recombines TRBV6-1 with TRBJ1-2; D is uncertain. The germline V gene has CDR1 MNHNS and CDR2 SASEGT. CDR3 length: 11 amino acids. Trimming shortened V by 10 bases and J by 9 bases, and 15 bases separated the two germline ends.

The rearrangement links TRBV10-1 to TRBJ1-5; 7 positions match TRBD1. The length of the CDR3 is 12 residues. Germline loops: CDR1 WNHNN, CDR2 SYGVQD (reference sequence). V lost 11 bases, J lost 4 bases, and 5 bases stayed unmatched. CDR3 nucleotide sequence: TGCGCCTCCGGGACAGAAAATCAGCCCCAGCATTTT. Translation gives CASGTENQPQHF.

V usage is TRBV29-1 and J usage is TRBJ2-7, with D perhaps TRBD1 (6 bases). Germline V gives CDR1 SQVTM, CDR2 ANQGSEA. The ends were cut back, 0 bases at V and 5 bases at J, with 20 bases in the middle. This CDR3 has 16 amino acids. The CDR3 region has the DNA TGCAGCGTTGAAGAACAGGGAAGGGGGTTGAGCCACGAGCAGTACTTC. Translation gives CSVEEQGRGLSHEQYF.